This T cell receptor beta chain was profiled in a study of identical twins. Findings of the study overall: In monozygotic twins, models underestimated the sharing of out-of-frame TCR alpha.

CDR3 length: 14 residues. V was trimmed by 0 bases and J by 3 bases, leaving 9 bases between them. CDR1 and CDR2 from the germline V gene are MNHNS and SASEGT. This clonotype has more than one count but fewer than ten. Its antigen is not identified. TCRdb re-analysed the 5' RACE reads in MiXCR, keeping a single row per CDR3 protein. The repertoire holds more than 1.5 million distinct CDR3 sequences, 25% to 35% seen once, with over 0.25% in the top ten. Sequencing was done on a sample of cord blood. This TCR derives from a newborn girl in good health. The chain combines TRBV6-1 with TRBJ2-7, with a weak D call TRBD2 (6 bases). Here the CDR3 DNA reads TGTGCCAGCAGTGAAGCTGGTAGCGGCTACGAGCAGTACTTC. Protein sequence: CASSEAGSGYEQYF.